This T cell receptor (beta chain) was obtained from a study of control samples from healthy donors and cancer patients. Assay: immunoSEQ multiplex PCR; the TCRdb copy retains only in-frame clones and omits some. Seen here are more than 110,000 clones, about 85% observed once, and the top ten hold roughly 8.7%. Germline assignment: CDR1 SNHLY and CDR2 FYNNEI. V was clipped by 6 bases and J by 4 bases; unmatched bases: 4. The CDR3 contains 15 residues. Sample: blood. This sequence was found in a woman between 25 and 40 years old in good health. The gene calls are TRBV2 and TRBJ1-6; TRBD1 matches 9 bases. The CDR3: CASRGQGAYNSPLHF. The CDR3 DNA is TGTGCCAGCAGGGGACAGGGAGCGTATAATTCACCCCTCCACTTT.